This T cell receptor (beta chain) was captured by sequencing in a study of T cell repertoires in cytomegalovirus infection. Looked up from germline, CDR1 is SGHTA and CDR2 is FQGNSA. Trimming stripped 1 base from V and 0 bases from J, with 15 bases between. The CDR3 loop spans 18 amino acids. TCRdb reanalysed the reads using MiXCR and keeps one entry per CDR3 protein. The sample yields about 250,000 distinct CDR3 sequences, roughly 6.5% seen once. This clonotype has a count of ten or more. The material sequenced was PBMCs. The chain carries TRBV7-2 and TRBJ2-2; no clear D. This clonotype was sampled from a human donor in good health (CMV status not recorded). Some clones in this sample may be carry-over from other donors' samples. The CDR3 sequence: CASSLGFGIESNTGELFF. The CDR3 DNA is TGTGCCAGCAGCTTAGGGTTCGGAATCGAATCGAACACCGGGGAGCTGTTTTTT.